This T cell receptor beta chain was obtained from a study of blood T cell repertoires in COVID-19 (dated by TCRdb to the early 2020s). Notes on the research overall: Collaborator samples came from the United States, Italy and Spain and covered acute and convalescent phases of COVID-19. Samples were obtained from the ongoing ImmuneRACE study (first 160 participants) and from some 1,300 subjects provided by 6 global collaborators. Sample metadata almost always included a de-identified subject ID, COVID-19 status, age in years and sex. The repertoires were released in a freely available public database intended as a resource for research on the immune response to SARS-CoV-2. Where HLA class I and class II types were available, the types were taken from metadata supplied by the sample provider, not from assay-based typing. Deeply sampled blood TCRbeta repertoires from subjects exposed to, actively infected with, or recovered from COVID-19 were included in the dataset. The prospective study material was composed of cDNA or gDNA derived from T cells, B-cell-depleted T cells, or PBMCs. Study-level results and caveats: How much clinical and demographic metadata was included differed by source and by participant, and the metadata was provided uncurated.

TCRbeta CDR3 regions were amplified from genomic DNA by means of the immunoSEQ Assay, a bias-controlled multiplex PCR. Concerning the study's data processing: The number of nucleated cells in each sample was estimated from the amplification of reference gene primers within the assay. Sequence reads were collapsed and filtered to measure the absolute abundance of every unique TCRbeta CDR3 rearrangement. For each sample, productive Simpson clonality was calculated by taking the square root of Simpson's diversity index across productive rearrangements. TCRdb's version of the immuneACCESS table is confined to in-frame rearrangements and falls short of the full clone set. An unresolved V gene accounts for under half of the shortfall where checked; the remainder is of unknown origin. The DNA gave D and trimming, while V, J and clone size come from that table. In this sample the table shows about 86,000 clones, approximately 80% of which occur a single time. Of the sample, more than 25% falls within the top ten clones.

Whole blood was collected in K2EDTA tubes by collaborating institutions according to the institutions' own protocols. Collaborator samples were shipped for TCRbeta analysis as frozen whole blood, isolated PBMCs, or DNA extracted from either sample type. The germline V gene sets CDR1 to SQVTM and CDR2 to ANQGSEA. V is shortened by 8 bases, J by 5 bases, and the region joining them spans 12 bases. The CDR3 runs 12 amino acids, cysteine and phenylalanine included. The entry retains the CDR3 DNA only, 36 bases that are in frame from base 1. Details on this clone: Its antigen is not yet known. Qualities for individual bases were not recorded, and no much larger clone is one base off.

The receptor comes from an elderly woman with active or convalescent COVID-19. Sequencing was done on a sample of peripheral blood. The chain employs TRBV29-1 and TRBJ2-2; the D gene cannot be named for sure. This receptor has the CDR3 CSCLARTGELFF. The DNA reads TGCAGCTGTCTGGCCCGAACCGGGGAGCTGTTTTTT.